The rows below give T cell receptor beta chains drawn from one sample of a study of lymphopenia after photon versus proton radiotherapy. Some clones are missing from TCRdb's copy, which holds only in-frame ones; the method was immunoSEQ multiplex PCR. The sample holds 15,000 to 20,000 clones; 80% to 90% are singletons and the top ten take about 50%. Sequenced here: peripheral blood, sampled from a patient treated with proton-based radiotherapy. All receptors come from a woman aged 60-70 years with cholangiocarcinoma. Some clones in this sample may be carry-over from other donors' samples. CDR3s include the opening cysteine and the closing phenylalanine or tryptophan. A D gene is named only where the DNA matches it firmly. Some rows mark clone size as missing; the rest say once, few, many or name a class of expanded clone.

j_call,clone_size,d_call,v_call,cdr3_aa,cdr3_nt
TRBJ1-3,NA,TRBD1,TRBV30,CAWTMTGSSGNTIYF,TGTGCCTGGACCATGACAGGGAGCTCTGGAAACACCATATATTTT
TRBJ2-3,NA,TRBD1,TRBV5-1,CASSLGQGLDTQYF,TGCGCCAGCAGCTTGGGACAGGGATTAGATACGCAGTATTTT
TRBJ2-3,NA,NA,TRBV27,CASSLSRKDSPATQYF,TGTGCCAGCAGTTTATCGAGAAAAGACAGCCCGGCTACGCAGTATTTT
TRBJ2-3,NA,TRBD2,TRBV2,CARKTSGGGDTQYF,TGTGCCAGAAAGACTAGCGGAGGCGGAGATACGCAGTATTTT
TRBJ1-4,NA,NA,TRBV28,CASSLNEKLFF,TGTGCCAGCAGTTTGAATGAAAAACTGTTTTTT
TRBJ1-1,NA,TRBD1,TRBV5-5,CASSQDRSFSEAFF,TGTGCCAGCAGCCAGGACAGGTCTTTCTCTGAAGCTTTCTTT
TRBJ2-1,NA,TRBD1,TRBV9,CASSVGQGNNEQFF,TGTGCCAGCAGCGTCGGACAGGGTAATAATGAGCAGTTCTTC
TRBJ2-1,NA,TRBD2,TRBV5-1,CASSLEGRVGFSGNSSLYNEQFF,TGCGCCAGCAGCTTGGAGGGGAGGGTCGGATTTAGTGGGAACTCCTCACTTTACAATGAGCAGTTCTTC
TRBJ2-7,NA,TRBD1,TRBV4-1,CASSRTGTGGAYEQYF,TGCGCCAGCAGCCGCACCGGGACAGGGGGCGCGTACGAGCAGTACTTC
TRBJ1-1,NA,TRBD1,TRBV5-1,CASSTLGQSNTEAFF,TGCGCCAGCAGCACCTTGGGACAGTCGAACACTGAAGCTTTCTTT
TRBJ2-3,NA,TRBD1,TRBV2,CASGDSSTDTQYF,TGTGCCAGTGGGGACAGTAGCACAGATACGCAGTATTTT
TRBJ1-2,NA,NA,TRBV10-3,CAISDTQGSAYGYTF,TGTGCCATCAGTGATACCCAGGGTAGCGCCTATGGCTACACCTTC
TRBJ2-4,once,NA,TRBV4-2,CASSPTWLAKNIQYF,TGTGCCAGCAGTCCTACTTGGTTAGCCAAAAACATTCAGTACTTC
TRBJ1-4,NA,NA,TRBV11-2,CASSPLVGSEKLFF,TGTGCCAGCAGCCCTCTCGTAGGGAGTGAAAAACTGTTTTTT
TRBJ2-5,NA,NA,TRBV2,CASSEALVGRETQYF,TGTGCCAGCAGTGAAGCGTTAGTCGGGCGAGAGACCCAGTACTTC
TRBJ2-1,NA,TRBD2,TRBV5-1,CASSLVTSGAHEQFF,TGCGCCAGCAGCTTGGTGACTAGCGGGGCCCATGAGCAGTTCTTC
TRBJ2-4,NA,NA,TRBV6-5,CASRGTAKNIQYF,TGTGCCAGCAGGGGAACAGCCAAAAACATTCAGTACTTC
TRBJ2-7,NA,NA,TRBV27,CASSSRAYEQYF,TGTGCCAGCAGTTCTAGGGCCTACGAGCAGTACTTC
TRBJ2-7,few,NA,TRBV6-5,CASSYDTTSYEQYF,TGTGCCAGCAGTTATGACACTACCTCCTACGAGCAGTACTTC
TRBJ2-1,NA,NA,TRBV27,CASSLASTAASSYNEQFF,TGTGCCAGCAGTCTCGCCTCAACAGCGGCCAGCTCCTACAATGAGCAGTTCTTC
TRBJ1-1,NA,NA,TRBV5-1,CASSLTPDTEAFF,TGCGCCAGCAGCTTAACCCCGGACACTGAAGCTTTCTTT
TRBJ1-1,NA,NA,TRBV15,CATSRDMSTEAFF,TGTGCCACCAGCAGAGATATGAGTACTGAAGCTTTCTTT
TRBJ2-1,NA,NA,TRBV27,CASSSTVSSYNEQFF,TGTGCCAGCAGTTCCACAGTGAGCTCCTACAATGAGCAGTTCTTC
TRBJ2-1,medium-sized,NA,TRBV6-5,CASSYSGDDEQFF,TGTGCCAGCAGTTACTCGGGGGACGATGAGCAGTTCTTC